This passage covers 23 T cell receptor beta chains from one sample sequenced in a study of T cell responses to AZD1222 COVID-19 vaccine (dated by TCRdb to about 2021). The library was built by means of the immunoSEQ multiplex PCR assay. TCRdb holds this immuneACCESS table with in-frame rearrangements only. Some clones are missing; in checked studies, unresolved V genes explain under half, and the rest has no known cause. The sample table lists under 150,000 clones, 90% to 95% of them with a count of one. The ten top clones hold approximately 2.8% of the sample. Reading the label with the study, this specimen's time point is: baseline before first vaccination. Material: peripheral blood, obtained on day 0 of AZD1222 vaccination. All receptors derive from an adult in good health.

The V and J genes are TRBV28 and TRBJ2-2; 15 bases are a match to TRBD2. The CDR3 is made up of 18 amino acids. V was pared by 5 bases and J by 1 base, with 5 bases of the junction left unmatched. In germline, CDR1 is MDHEN, CDR2 SYDVKM. CDR3: CASSLGLAGGWNTGELFF. CDR3 DNA sequence: TGTGCCAGCAGTCTCGGACTAGCGGGAGGGTGGAACACCGGGGAGCTGTTTTTT.

The V call is TRBV29-1, the J call TRBJ2-3; D is unclear. The CDR3 contains 13 residues. Germline V gene data show CDR1 as SQVTM and CDR2 as ANQGSEA. Trimming removed 4 bases from V and 1 base from J, with 9 bases in between. Written as DNA, the CDR3 is TGCAGCGTTGGAGGCGAGCGCACAGATACGCAGTATTTT. Its translation: CSVGGERTDTQYF.

V is TRBV4-1 and J is TRBJ1-3; TRBD1 is a possible D gene (6 bases). The V gene's germline CDR1 is MGHRA and CDR2 YSYEKL. Trimming took off 1 base at V and 6 bases at J, with 16 bases between the two ends. CDR3 length equals 16 residues. CDR3 residues: CASSQGRGGGANTIYF. CDR3 DNA: TGCGCCAGCAGCCAAGGGCGAGGCGGGGGCGCAAACACCATATATTTT.

The J gene is TRBJ2-6, the V gene TRBV19, with D maybe TRBD2 (6 bases). This CDR3 is 16 amino acids long. The V gene's germline CDR1 is LNHDA and CDR2 SQIVND (reference sequence). Trimming took off 7 bases at V and 0 bases at J, with 13 bases between the two ends. The CDR3 bases are TGTGCCAGTAACCCTAGCGAGAGCTCTGGGGCCAACGTCCTGACTTTC. Its protein is CASNPSESSGANVLTF.

V is TRBV23-1 and J is TRBJ2-1; 7 bases are shared with TRBD2. TRBV23-1 is recorded as an ORF, its role being uncertain. This CDR3 is built from 18 residues. V lost 3 bases, J lost 0 bases, and 11 bases stayed unmatched. DNA for the CDR3: TGCGCCAGCAGTCACCCGGACCTGAAGCGGGACTCCTACAATGAGCAGTTCTTC. Amino acid sequence: CASSHPDLKRDSYNEQFF.

V and J are TRBV19 and TRBJ2-2; D unclear. The CDR3 extends over 12 amino acids. Deletions cut 11 bases from V and 3 bases from J, with 10 bases between. Germline V lookup: CDR1 LNHDA, CDR2 SQIVND (reference sequence). The CDR3 nucleotides are TGTGCCCTGTCGGATGACACCGGGGAGCTGTTTTTT. Protein: CALSDDTGELFF.

The chain combines TRBV6-5 with TRBJ1-1, with 7 bases fitting TRBD1. Unmatched junction bases numbered 3, after V lost 7 bases and J lost 1 base. The germline CDR1 and CDR2 sequences are MNHEY and SVGAGI. The length of the CDR3 is 13 residues. CDR3: CASNDRENTEAFF. Written as DNA, the CDR3 is TGTGCCAGCAACGACAGGGAGAACACTGAAGCTTTCTTT.

This clone has more than one count but fewer than ten. The chain combines TRBV9 with TRBJ1-2; D possibly corresponds to TRBD1 (5 bases). The CDR3 is 16 residues long. V lost 3 bases, J lost 3 bases, and 18 bases lay in between. Looked up from germline, CDR1 is SGDLS and CDR2 is YYNGEE. In DNA form, the CDR3 reads TGTGCCAGCAGCGCGACGGCATGGGGCAGTGACTATGGCTACACCTTC. Translation gives CASSATAWGSDYGYTF.

A single count supports this clone. The J gene is TRBJ1-5, the V gene TRBV5-5, with D possibly TRBD1 on 5 matching bases. The CDR3 has 10 residues. Germline lookup yields CDR1 SGHKS and CDR2 YYEKEE (reference sequence). This CDR3 reads CAQGDQPQHF. The CDR3 DNA follows: TGTGCGCAGGGAGATCAGCCCCAGCATTTT.

V and J are TRBV5-6 and TRBJ1-5, with D unclear. Germline values: CDR1 SGHDT, CDR2 YYEEEE. The CDR3 extends over 15 amino acids. The V and J ends lost 4 bases and 0 bases respectively, with 11 bases between them. The CDR3 DNA reads TGTGCCAGCAGCCTAGCTGGAGGTAGCAATCAGCCCCAGCATTTT. Protein: CASSLAGGSNQPQHF.

The V gene is TRBV7-2, the J gene TRBJ2-1, with TRBD1 matching over 8 bases. J was trimmed by 8 bases and V by 8 bases; bases with no gene match: 11. Germline CDR1 is SGHTA and CDR2 is FQGNSA. The CDR3 covers 14 residues. CDR3 protein: CASSRGQGGHEQFF. Here the CDR3 DNA reads TGTGCCAGCTCACGAGGACAGGGAGGCCATGAGCAGTTCTTC. The full variable domain, in which reference TRBV7-2 and TRBJ2-1 provide the parts outside the CDR3, is GAGVSQSPSNKVTEKGKDVELRCDPISGHTALYWYRQSLGQGLEFLIYFQGNSAPDKSGLPSDRFSAERTGGSVSTLTIQRTQQEDSAVYLCASSRGQGGHEQFFGPGTRLTVL.

This chain links TRBV13 with TRBJ1-1; TRBD1 is a possible D gene (5 bases). Germline lookup yields CDR1 PRHDT and CDR2 FYEKMQ (reference sequence). V gave up 2 bases and J gave up 4 bases, with 17 bases separating them. The CDR3 runs 16 residues. CDR3 in amino acids: CASSLRSARVATEAFF. As DNA, the CDR3 is TGTGCCAGCAGCTTAAGGTCGGCCAGGGTAGCCACTGAAGCTTTCTTT.

The chain uses TRBV3-1 (or the pseudogene TRBV3-2) and TRBJ2-4; D gene uncertain. Trimming stripped 4 bases from V and 3 bases from J, with 7 bases between. The germline V gene has CDR1 LGHDT and CDR2 YNNKEL (reference sequence). This CDR3 contains 13 residues. CDR3 nucleotide sequence: TGTGCCAGCAGCCTAGGCCTCAAAAACATTCAGTACTTC. Encoded protein: CASSLGLKNIQYF.

The chain has TRBV19 and TRBJ2-3; 15 nucleotides align to TRBD2. CDR1 is LNHDA, CDR2 SQIVND, per germline (reference sequence). The CDR3 runs 19 residues. The trim removed 7 bases at V and 5 bases at J, leaving 16 bases unmatched. The chain's CDR3 is CASNLGLAGGPGLVDTQYF. The CDR3, as DNA: TGTGCCAGTAACCTCGGACTAGCGGGAGGGCCTGGGCTAGTAGATACGCAGTATTTT.

The chain is built from TRBV27 and TRBJ2-2, with 13 nucleotides matching TRBD2. Germline V CDR1 and CDR2: MNHEY, SMNVEV (reference sequence). This CDR3 spans 19 amino acids. Trimming took 5 bases from V and 5 from J; bases not matched to a gene: 14. The CDR3 loop is CASSLLGLAGVGVTGELFF. CDR3 in DNA: TGTGCCAGCAGTCTACTTGGACTAGCGGGAGTTGGGGTGACCGGGGAGCTGTTTTTT.

V is TRBV12-3 or TRBV12-4 and J is TRBJ2-1; maybe TRBD1 (6 bases). This CDR3 region has 13 residues. V lost 3 bases and J lost 7, with 10 bases in between. The CDR3 here is CASSFGTTNEQFF. The CDR3 coding sequence is TGTGCCAGCAGTTTCGGGACAACTAATGAGCAGTTCTTC.

The gene calls are TRBV6-1 and TRBJ1-2; weak D call: TRBD1 (6 bases). Trimming removed 3 bases from V and 0 bases from J, with 11 bases in between. Germline V gene sequence: CDR1 MNHNS, CDR2 SASEGT. This CDR3 region has 15 residues. CDR3 coding DNA: TGTGCCAGCAGTGAGTTGACAGGACCTAACTATGGCTACACCTTC. Encoded protein: CASSELTGPNYGYTF.

The rearrangement uses TRBV7-2 and TRBJ2-7, with D possibly matching TRBD2 (5 bases). The V end was cut by 7 bases, the J end by 2 bases, with 15 bases between. The germline V gene has CDR1 SGHTA and CDR2 FQGNSA. CDR3 length equals 14 residues. The CDR3: CASKLVGGPYEQYF. The CDR3 coding sequence is TGTGCCAGCAAACTGGTCGGCGGGCCCTACGAGCAGTACTTC.

The chain links TRBV6-5 to TRBJ2-7; D gene ambiguous. This CDR3 is 13 amino acids long. Germline CDR1 reads MNHEY; CDR2 reads SVGAGI. The V end was cut by 5 bases, the J end by 5 bases, with 13 bases between. The CDR3 here is CASSPLGLHEQYF. The CDR3 DNA reads as TGTGCCAGCAGTCCCTTGGGCCTCCACGAGCAGTACTTC.

V gene TRBV5-4 combines with J gene TRBJ1-2; unclear D gene. The CDR3 loop spans 12 amino acids. Trimming took off 0 bases at V and 7 bases at J, with 7 bases between the two ends. Germline CDR1 SGHNT, CDR2 YYREEE (reference sequence). CDR3 nucleotide sequence: TGTGCCAGCAGCTTGGGGGTGGGTGGCTACACCTTC. This translates into CASSLGVGGYTF.

This clone was recorded only once. The rearrangement links TRBV6-5 to TRBJ2-5; tentative D call: TRBD2 (5 bases). This CDR3 region has 14 residues. Germline CDR1 and CDR2: MNHEY and SVGAGI. The germline V and J ends were trimmed by 0 bases and 5 bases, with 10 bases remaining between them. CDR3 nucleotide sequence: TGTGCCAGCAGTTACTCCCTAGCTGTTGAGACCCAGTACTTC. Its translation is CASSYSLAVETQYF.

This chain joins TRBV15 and TRBJ1-2; D gene ambiguous. In germline, CDR1 is LNHNV, CDR2 YYDKDF (reference sequence). The CDR3 totals 14 residues. V was clipped by 0 bases and J by 4 bases, with 9 bases between them. The CDR3 nucleotides read TGTGCCACCAGCAGAGAGGGCTCAGCCTATGGCTACACCTTC. Protein: CATSREGSAYGYTF.

This chain uses TRBV5-1 with TRBJ2-7, with 7 bases that match TRBD2. The CDR3 has 15 residues. Unmatched junction bases numbered 6, after V lost 1 base and J lost 2 bases. Germline CDR1 reads SGHRS; CDR2 reads YFSETQ. The CDR3: CASSLWASGTYEQYF. Here the CDR3 DNA reads TGCGCCAGCAGCTTGTGGGCTAGCGGAACCTACGAGCAGTACTTC.